This T cell receptor (beta chain) stems from a study of T-cell memory formation after mild COVID-19. Study-level results: Detection of some responders pre-infection suggested pre-existing cross-reactive memory T cells participated. Later expanders leaned CD4+, whereas clones that contracted between day 15 and 85 were balanced CD4/CD8.

This clonotype occurred a few times. Its antigen is unknown. A 5'RACE reaction primed in the constant segment made cDNA libraries of TCR alpha and TCR beta, and these carried sample barcodes and UMIs. TCRdb called the 5' RACE reads again in MiXCR, with one record for every CDR3 protein. The sample shows about 200,000 distinct CDR3 sequences, 9% to 10% of them seen only once. CDR1 and CDR2 from the germline V gene are SGHAT and FQNNGV. V lost 3 bases to trimming and J lost 0 bases; unmatched junction nucleotides: 5. CDR3 length equals 16 residues. This TCR came from a man aged 18 to 35 who had mild COVID-19 (a few samples of this study predate the infection). Cell type and time point are not known. The sample taken for sequencing was PBMCs or a T cell subset sorted from them (not recorded which). This sequence joins TRBV11-2 and TRBJ2-1; 7 nucleotides match TRBD2. Here the CDR3 DNA reads TGTGCCAGCAGCTTGAGTCGGGACTACTCCTACAATGAGCAGTTCTTC. The encoded protein is CASSLSRDYSYNEQFF.